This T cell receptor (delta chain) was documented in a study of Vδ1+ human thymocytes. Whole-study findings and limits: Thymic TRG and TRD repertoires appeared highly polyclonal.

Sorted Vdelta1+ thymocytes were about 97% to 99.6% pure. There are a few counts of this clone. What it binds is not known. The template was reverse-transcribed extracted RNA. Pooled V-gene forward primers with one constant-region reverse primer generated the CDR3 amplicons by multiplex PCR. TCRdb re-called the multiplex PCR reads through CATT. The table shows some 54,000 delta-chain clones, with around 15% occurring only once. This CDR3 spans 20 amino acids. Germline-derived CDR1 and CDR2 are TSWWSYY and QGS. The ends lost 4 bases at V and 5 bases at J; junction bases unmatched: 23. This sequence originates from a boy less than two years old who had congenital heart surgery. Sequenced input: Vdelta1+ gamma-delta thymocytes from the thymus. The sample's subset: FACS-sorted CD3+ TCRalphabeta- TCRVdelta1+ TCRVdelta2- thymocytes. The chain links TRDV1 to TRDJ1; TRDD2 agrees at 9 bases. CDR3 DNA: TGTGCTCTTGGGGCCTCCCCCTTCCTACTTGGGGGGACTGGTCCGGATAAACTCATCTTT. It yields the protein CALGASPFLLGGTGPDKLIF.